This entry is about one TCR beta chain. V was pared by 2 bases and J by 4 bases, with 11 bases between. The CDR3 consists of 14 residues. Germline V gene lookup returns CDR1 SGHTA and CDR2 FQGNSA. Per the original data handling: Quantification of nucleated cells was approximated via reference gene primer amplification. Measured with immunoSEQ multiplex PCR; TCRdb has only the in-frame clones, and not every one. D and trimming come from the DNA, and the V and J calls and clone size come from that table. Here the sample spans around 50,000 clones, 75% to 85% being singletons. The data belong to a study of blood T cell repertoires in COVID-19. The overall study: The United States, Italy and Spain provided the acute and convalescent COVID-19 samples. T cells, B-cell-depleted T cells, or PBMCs supplied cDNA or gDNA.

The V call is TRBV7-2, the J call TRBJ2-5; the D gene is possibly TRBD2 (5 bases). Sequencing used peripheral blood. This TCR was recovered from a human donor in a cohort sampled during active COVID-19. In DNA, the CDR3 is TGTGCCAGCAGCTTATATAGCGTGGGAGAGACCCAGTACTTC. Protein: CASSLYSVGETQYF.